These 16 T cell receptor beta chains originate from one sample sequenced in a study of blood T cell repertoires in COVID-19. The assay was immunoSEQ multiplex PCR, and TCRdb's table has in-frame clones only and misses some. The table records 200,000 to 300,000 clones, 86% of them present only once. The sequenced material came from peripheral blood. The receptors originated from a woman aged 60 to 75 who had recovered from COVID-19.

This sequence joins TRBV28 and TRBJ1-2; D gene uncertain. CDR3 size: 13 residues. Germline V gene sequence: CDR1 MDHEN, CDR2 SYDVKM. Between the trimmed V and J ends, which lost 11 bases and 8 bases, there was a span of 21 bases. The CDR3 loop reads CALKLTAGYGYTF. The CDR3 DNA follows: TGTGCCCTTAAATTGACGGCGGGATACGGCTACACCTTC.

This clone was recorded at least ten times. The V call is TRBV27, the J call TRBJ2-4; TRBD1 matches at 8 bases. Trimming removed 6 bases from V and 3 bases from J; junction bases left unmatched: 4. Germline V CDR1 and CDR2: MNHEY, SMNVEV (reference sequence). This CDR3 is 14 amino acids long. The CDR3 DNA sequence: TGTGCCAGCAGACTACAGGGGGGCAAAAACATTCAGTACTTC. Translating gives CASRLQGGKNIQYF.

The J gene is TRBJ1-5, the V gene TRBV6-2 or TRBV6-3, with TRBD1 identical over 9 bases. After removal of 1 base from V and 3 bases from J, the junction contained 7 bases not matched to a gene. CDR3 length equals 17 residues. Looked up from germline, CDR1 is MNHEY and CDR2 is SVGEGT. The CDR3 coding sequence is TGTGCCAGCAGTTACTGGACAGGGGCCGGGAACAATCAGCCCCAGCATTTT. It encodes CASSYWTGAGNNQPQHF.

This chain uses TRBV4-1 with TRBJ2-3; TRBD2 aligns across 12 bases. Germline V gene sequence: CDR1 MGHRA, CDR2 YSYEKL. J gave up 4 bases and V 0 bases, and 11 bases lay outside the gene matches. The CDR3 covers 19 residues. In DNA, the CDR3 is TGCGCCAGCAGCCAAGATTGGGCTAGCGGGGGGGCCATCGCAGATACGCAGTATTTT. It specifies CASSQDWASGGAIADTQYF.

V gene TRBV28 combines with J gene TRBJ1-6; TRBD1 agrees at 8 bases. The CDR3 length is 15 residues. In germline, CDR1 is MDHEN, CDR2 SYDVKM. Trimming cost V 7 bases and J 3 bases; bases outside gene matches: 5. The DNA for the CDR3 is TGTGCCAGCACCTGGACAGGGCTCTATAATTCACCCCTCCACTTT. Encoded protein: CASTWTGLYNSPLHF.

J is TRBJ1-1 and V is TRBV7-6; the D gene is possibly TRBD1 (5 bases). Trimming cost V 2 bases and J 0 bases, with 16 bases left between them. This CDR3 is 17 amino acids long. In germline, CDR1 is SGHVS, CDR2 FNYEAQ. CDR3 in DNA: TGTGCCAGCAGCTTACCCCCCGGGCAGGGTTTGAACACTGAAGCTTTCTTT. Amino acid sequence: CASSLPPGQGLNTEAFF. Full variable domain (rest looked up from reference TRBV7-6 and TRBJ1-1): GAGVSQSPRYKVTKRGQDVALRCDPISGHVSLYWYRQALGQGPEFLTYFNYEAQQDKSGLPNDRFSAERPEGSISTLTIQRTEQRDSAMYRCASSLPPGQGLNTEAFFGQGTRLTVV.

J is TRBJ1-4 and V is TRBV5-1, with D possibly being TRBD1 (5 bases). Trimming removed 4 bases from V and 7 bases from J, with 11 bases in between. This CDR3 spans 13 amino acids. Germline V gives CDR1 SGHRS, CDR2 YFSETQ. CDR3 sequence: CASSVGQSEKLFF. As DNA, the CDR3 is TGCGCCAGCAGCGTAGGACAAAGTGAAAAACTGTTTTTT.

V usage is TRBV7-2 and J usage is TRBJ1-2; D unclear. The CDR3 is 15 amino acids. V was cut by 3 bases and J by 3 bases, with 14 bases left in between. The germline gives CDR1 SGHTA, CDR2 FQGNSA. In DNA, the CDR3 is TGTGCCAGCAGCTTCCGGACTGGGAGGGACTATGGCTACACCTTC. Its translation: CASSFRTGRDYGYTF.

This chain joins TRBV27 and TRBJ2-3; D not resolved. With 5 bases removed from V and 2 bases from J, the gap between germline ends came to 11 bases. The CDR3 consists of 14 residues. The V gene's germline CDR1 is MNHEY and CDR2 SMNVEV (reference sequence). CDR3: CASSPTDSTDTQYF. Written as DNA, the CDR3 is TGTGCCAGCAGTCCAACAGATTCCACAGATACGCAGTATTTT.

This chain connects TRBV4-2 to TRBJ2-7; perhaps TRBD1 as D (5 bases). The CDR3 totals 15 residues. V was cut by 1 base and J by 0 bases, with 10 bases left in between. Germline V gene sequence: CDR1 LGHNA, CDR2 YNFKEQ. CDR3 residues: CASSQVTDSSYEQYF. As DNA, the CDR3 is TGTGCCAGCAGCCAAGTTACAGACAGCTCCTACGAGCAGTACTTC.

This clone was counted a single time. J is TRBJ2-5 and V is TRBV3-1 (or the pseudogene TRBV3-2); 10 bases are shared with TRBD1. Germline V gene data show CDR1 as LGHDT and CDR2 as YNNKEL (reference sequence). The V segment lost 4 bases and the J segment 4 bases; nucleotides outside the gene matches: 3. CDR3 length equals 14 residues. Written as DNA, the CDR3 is TGTGCCAGCAGCCCGCGGACAGGGGGAGAGACCCAGTACTTC. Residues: CASSPRTGGETQYF.

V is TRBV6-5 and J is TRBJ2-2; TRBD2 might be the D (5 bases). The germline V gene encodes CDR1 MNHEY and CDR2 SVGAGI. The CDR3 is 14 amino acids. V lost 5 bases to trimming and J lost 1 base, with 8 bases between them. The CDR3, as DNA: TGTGCCAGCAGTATAAGCGGGAACACCGGGGAGCTGTTTTTT. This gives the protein CASSISGNTGELFF.

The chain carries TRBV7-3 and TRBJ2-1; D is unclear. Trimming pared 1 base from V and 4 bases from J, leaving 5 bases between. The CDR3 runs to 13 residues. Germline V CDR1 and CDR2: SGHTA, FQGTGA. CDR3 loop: CASSLSSYNEQFF. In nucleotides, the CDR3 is TGTGCCAGCAGCTTAAGTTCATACAATGAGCAGTTCTTC.

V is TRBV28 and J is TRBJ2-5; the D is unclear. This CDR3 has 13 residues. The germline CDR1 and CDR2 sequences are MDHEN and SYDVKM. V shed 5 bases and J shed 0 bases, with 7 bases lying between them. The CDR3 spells CASSQANQETQYF. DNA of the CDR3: TGTGCCAGCAGTCAGGCCAACCAAGAGACCCAGTACTTC.

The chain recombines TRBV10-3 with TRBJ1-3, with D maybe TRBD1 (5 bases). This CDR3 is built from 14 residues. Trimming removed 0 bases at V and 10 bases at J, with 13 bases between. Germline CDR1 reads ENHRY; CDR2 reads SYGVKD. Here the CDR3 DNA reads TGTGCCATCAGTGAGTCGCCAGGCAGGGTGACCATATATTTT. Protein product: CAISESPGRVTIYF.

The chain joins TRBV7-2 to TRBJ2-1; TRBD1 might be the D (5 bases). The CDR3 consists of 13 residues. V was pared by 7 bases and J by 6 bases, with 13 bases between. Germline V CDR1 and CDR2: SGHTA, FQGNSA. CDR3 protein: CASTPWGFNEQFF. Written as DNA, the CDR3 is TGTGCCAGCACCCCGTGGGGCTTCAATGAGCAGTTCTTC.